The text below deals with one T cell receptor (beta chain). Its specificity is unknown. These data belong to a study of shared clonotypes between healthy human individuals. Study-level points and caveats: Compared with clonotypes that all four donors shared, non-shared clonotypes had lower generation probabilities.

TCRdb's copy holds only in-frame clones and misses some; the assay was immunoSEQ multiplex PCR. The sample yields about 2 million clones, about 95% seen once. CD8 cells regarded as naive lacked CD45RO, were positively chosen for CCR7, and omitted terminally differentiated effector memory CD45RA+ cells. Germline CDR1 reads MNHNY; CDR2 reads SVGAGI (reference sequence). This CDR3 has 15 residues. The V and J ends lost 7 bases and 5 bases, in that order; junction bases with no gene match: 10. The sequence was collected from a man between 18 and 29 years old in good health. This rearrangement joins TRBV6-6 to TRBJ2-2; 7 nucleotides match TRBD1. The sequenced sample consisted of naive CD8+ T cells sorted from blood. CDR3 DNA sequence: TGTGCCAGCAACCACCCCCCAGGGGGTACCGGGGAGCTGTTTTTT. The encoded protein is CASNHPPGGTGELFF.